This T cell receptor (beta chain) came from a study of T cell changes during pregnancy in multiple sclerosis. The repertoire was sequenced with immunoSEQ multiplex PCR; TCRdb's copy has only in-frame clones and lacks some. The table shows 40,000 to 55,000 clones, with approximately 91% occurring only once. The sequence derives from a female donor with multiple sclerosis, enrolled in a pregnancy study. The sample was CD4+ T cells from peripheral blood mononuclear cells, taken in the second trimester of pregnancy.

The CDR3 protein is CASSDLPGTGLRTEAFF. The CDR3, as DNA: TGTGCCAGCAGTGATTTACCCGGGACAGGGTTGAGAACTGAAGCTTTCTTT. V is TRBV25-1 and J is TRBJ1-1, with 9 nucleotides matching TRBD1. J lost 5 bases, V lost 3 bases, and 13 bases had no gene match. The CDR3 runs 17 residues. CDR1 and CDR2 from the germline V gene are MGHDK and SYGVNS.